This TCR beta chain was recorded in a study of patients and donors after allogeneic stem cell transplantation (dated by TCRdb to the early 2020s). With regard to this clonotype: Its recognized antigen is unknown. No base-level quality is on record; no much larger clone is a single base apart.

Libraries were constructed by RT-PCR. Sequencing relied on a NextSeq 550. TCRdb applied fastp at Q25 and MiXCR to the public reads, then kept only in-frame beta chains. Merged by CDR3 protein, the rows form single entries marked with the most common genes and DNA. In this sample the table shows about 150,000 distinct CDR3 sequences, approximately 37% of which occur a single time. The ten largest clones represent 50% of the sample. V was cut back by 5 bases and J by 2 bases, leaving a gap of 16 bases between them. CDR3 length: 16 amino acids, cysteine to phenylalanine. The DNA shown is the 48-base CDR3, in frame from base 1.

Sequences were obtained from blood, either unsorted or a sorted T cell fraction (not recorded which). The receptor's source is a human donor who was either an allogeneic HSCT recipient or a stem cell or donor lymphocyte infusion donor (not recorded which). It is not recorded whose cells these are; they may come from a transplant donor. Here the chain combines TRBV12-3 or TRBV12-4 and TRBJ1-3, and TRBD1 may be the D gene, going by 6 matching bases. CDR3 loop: CASSTDTGRAGNTIYF. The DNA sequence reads TGTGCCAGCAGTACTGATACAGGGAGGGCTGGAAACACCATATATTTT.